These T cell receptor beta chains were read from a single sample in a study of OX40 agonist ivuxolimab in advanced cancers. The method was immunoSEQ multiplex PCR; TCRdb's version includes in-frame clones alone and lacks a portion of them. The data contain approximately 50,000 clones, roughly 82% of them seen just once; the ten biggest clones take up 3% to 4.5%. Sequences were derived from CD4+ or CD8+ T cells sorted from blood, sampled in a trial of the OX40 agonist ivuxolimab. Source of these receptors: an adult with an advanced solid tumor such as melanoma, head and neck, liver or kidney cancer. The CDR3 runs from the conserved cysteine through the conserved F or W. A D gene is named only where the DNA matches it firmly. For some rows the clone size is stated as once, few or many, or as a class when expanded; others skip it.

cdr3_length	v_call	clone_size	j_call	d_call	cdr3_nt	cdr3_aa
19	TRBV30	-	TRBJ2-5	-	TGTGCCTGGAGTCCTCGGGGGGCCGTATATATACACGATCAAGAGACCCAGTACTTC	CAWSPRGAVYIHDQETQYF
14	TRBV7-2	-	TRBJ2-3	TRBD2	TGTGCCAGCCGCCCGGGAGGGTTCACAGATACGCAGTATTTT	CASRPGGFTDTQYF
15	TRBV4-1	-	TRBJ1-4	-	TGCGCCAGCAGCCAGAGGGACATTTCTAATGAAAAACTGTTTTTT	CASSQRDISNEKLFF
14	TRBV5-4	-	TRBJ1-2	TRBD1	TGTGCCAGCAGTTCACCGGGACAGGGGATCGGCTACACCTTC	CASSSPGQGIGYTF
15	TRBV18	-	TRBJ1-6	TRBD1	TGTGCCAGCTCCGACCGGACAGGCGTAGATTCACCCCTCCACTTT	CASSDRTGVDSPLHF
12	TRBV11-3	-	TRBJ2-1	-	TGTGCCAGCAGCTTAGCAGGGTATGAGCAGTTCTTC	CASSLAGYEQFF
15	TRBV6-5	-	TRBJ1-2	-	TGTGCCAGCAGTTACAGGGGCAGGGAGGGATATGGCTACACCTTC	CASSYRGREGYGYTF
19	TRBV4-2	-	TRBJ1-5	TRBD1	TGTGCCAGCAGCCACCCCCCAGACTCAGGGGGCAGAAGGGGTCAGCCCCAGCATTTT	CASSHPPDSGGRRGQPQHF
14	TRBV18	-	TRBJ2-5	TRBD1	TGTGCCAGCTCACAAGGACAGGGAGTAGAGACTCAGTACTTC	CASSQGQGVETQYF
15	TRBV9	few	TRBJ2-5	TRBD1	TGTGCCAGCAGTGCTAGCCGACAGGGGAAAGAGACCCAGTACTTC	CASSASRQGKETQYF
14	TRBV7-9	-	TRBJ1-5	-	TGTGCCAGCAGTCAAGACCCGAATTATCAGCCCCAGCATTTT	CASSQDPNYQPQHF
14	TRBV11-3	-	TRBJ2-3	-	TGTGCCAGCAGCTTAAGAGGGGGGTCAGATACGCAGTATTTT	CASSLRGGSDTQYF
14	TRBV11-2	-	TRBJ2-7	TRBD1	TGTGCCAGCAGCTCAGGGGGCGCCCCCTACGAGCAGTACTTC	CASSSGGAPYEQYF
12	TRBV6-5	few	TRBJ1-2	-	TGTGCCAGCCAACAGAGGGCCGGAGGCTACACCTTC	CASQQRAGGYTF
11	TRBV2	-	TRBJ2-5	-	TGTGCCAGCAAGTACAAAGAGACCCAGTACTTC	CASKYKETQYF
13	TRBV28	-	TRBJ1-3	-	TGTGCCGGTGCGGGTGGGTTTGGAAACACCATATATTTT	CAGAGGFGNTIYF
16	TRBV18	-	TRBJ1-3	TRBD1	TGTGCCAGCTCACCGGGACAGCCGCACTCTGGAAACACCATATATTTT	CASSPGQPHSGNTIYF
15	TRBV13	-	TRBJ1-6	-	TGTGCCAGCAGCTTAGGGCGGGGGCTAACGGCACCCCTCCACTTT	CASSLGRGLTAPLHF
13	TRBV5-4	-	TRBJ1-1	-	TGTGCCAGCAGCTCAGGCGGGGGTACTGAAGCTTTCTTT	CASSSGGGTEAFF
15	TRBV7-9	-	TRBJ1-4	-	TGTGCCAGCAGCTTACTGGGGCAGGGAGGCGAAAAACTGTTTTTT	CASSLLGQGGEKLFF
13	TRBV28	once	TRBJ2-4	-	TGTGCCAGCAGTTTAACTGCCCAAAACATTCAGTACTTC	CASSLTAQNIQYF
14	TRBV2	-	TRBJ2-7	-	TGTGCCAGCACGTTAGGTGATTTCTCCTACGAGCAGTACTTC	CASTLGDFSYEQYF
16	TRBV9	once	TRBJ2-7	TRBD1	TGTGCCAGCAGCGTGGGGGTCGGGACAGGGTTTGGGGAGCAGTACTTC	CASSVGVGTGFGEQYF
16	TRBV5-6	few	TRBJ2-3	TRBD2	TGTGCCAGCAGCCGGGGACTAGCGGGGTACACAGATACGCAGTATTTT	CASSRGLAGYTDTQYF
13	TRBV9	-	TRBJ2-2	-	TGTGCCAGCAGCGTAGGGGGATTCGGGGAGCTGTTTTTT	CASSVGGFGELFF
17	TRBV28	-	TRBJ1-1	TRBD1	TGTGCCAGCACTCCCCTACAGGGGAGGTTAGGCCACACTGAAGCTTTCTTT	CASTPLQGRLGHTEAFF
15	TRBV6-1	-	TRBJ1-2	-	TGTGCCAGCAGTGAAAGTCTGGGTAGGTCCTATGGCTACACCTTC	CASSESLGRSYGYTF
16	TRBV6-5	once	TRBJ2-3	-	TGTGCCAGCAGTTACTCTGGCAGGGTAAGCACAGATACGCAGTATTTT	CASSYSGRVSTDTQYF
12	TRBV2	-	TRBJ1-6	-	TGTGCCAGCAGTCGGGATAATTCACCCCTCCACTTT	CASSRDNSPLHF
12	TRBV6-1	-	TRBJ1-2	-	TGTGCCAGCAGTGAATTGGACTATGGCTACACCTTC	CASSELDYGYTF
15	TRBV28	-	TRBJ1-4	-	TGTGCCAGCAGTTTACCCCAGCCCGCCCATGAAAAACTGTTTTTT	CASSLPQPAHEKLFF
14	TRBV5-4	-	TRBJ2-5	-	TGTGCCACCGCTAGAAAGGCTTCAAAAGAGACCCAGTACTTC	CATARKASKETQYF
15	TRBV7-9	-	TRBJ2-5	-	TGTGCCAGCAGCTTGAACAGTATCCTCCAAGAGACCCAGTACTTC	CASSLNSILQETQYF
13	TRBV6-5	-	TRBJ2-7	-	TGTGCCAGCAGTTACCAAAGAGACTACGAGCAGTACTTC	CASSYQRDYEQYF